This T cell receptor beta chain was profiled in a study of blood T cell repertoires in COVID-19. Here immunoSEQ multiplex PCR was the method, and the copy in TCRdb shows in-frame clones only, minus some. The sample consists of about 170,000 clones, about 92% of them appearing once. Per the germline V gene, CDR1 is SGHDT and CDR2 is YYEEEE. Trimming pared 4 bases from V and 1 base from J, leaving 23 bases between. This CDR3 is built from 18 residues. The sequence derives from a man between 25 and 39 years old with COVID-19, enrolled during active disease. The chain has TRBV5-6 and TRBJ2-5; possible D gene TRBD2, 6 bases. The specimen sequenced was peripheral blood. CDR3: CASSLEGRGMLFQETQYF. CDR3 in DNA: TGTGCCAGCAGCCTGGAGGGTCGGGGTATGCTATTCCAAGAGACCCAGTACTTC.